The 17 T cell receptor beta chains given below trace back to one sample, sequenced in a study of OX40 agonist ivuxolimab in advanced cancers. This table comes from immunoSEQ multiplex PCR, and its TCRdb copy is limited to in-frame clones, with some not included. The sample lists approximately 60,000 clones; roughly 82% were seen once. This specimen consisted of CD4+ or CD8+ T cells sorted from blood, obtained in a trial of the OX40 agonist ivuxolimab. These receptors were obtained from an adult with an advanced solid tumor such as melanoma, head and neck, liver or kidney cancer.

The chain uses TRBV7-2 and TRBJ2-1; the D gene is possibly TRBD2 (6 bases). CDR1 and CDR2 (germline): SGHTA, FQGNSA. This CDR3 region has 17 residues. Trimming took 4 bases from V and 0 from J, leaving 16 bases between them. The CDR3 loop is CASSSWGGRSSYNEQFF. In DNA, the CDR3 is TGTGCCAGCAGCTCCTGGGGTGGGAGGAGCTCCTACAATGAGCAGTTCTTC. The whole variable domain, filled in from reference TRBV7-2 and TRBJ2-1, reads GAGVSQSPSNKVTEKGKDVELRCDPISGHTALYWYRQSLGQGLEFLIYFQGNSAPDKSGLPSDRFSAERTGGSVSTLTIQRTQQEDSAVYLCASSSWGGRSSYNEQFFGPGTRLTVL.

The CDR3 reads CASSEGGREEQYF. CDR3 sequence (DNA): TGTGCCAGCTCCGAGGGGGGGCGAGAAGAGCAGTACTTC. The rearrangement links TRBV18 to TRBJ2-7; D is possibly TRBD2 (7 bases). The CDR3 is 13 residues long. CDR1 is KGHSH, CDR2 LQKENI, per germline. Trimming left V 6 bases short and J 7 bases short, with 16 bases between.

This clone was seen only once. The CDR3 DNA follows: TGTGCCAGCAGCTTAGAGTTCCCATATAGCGGGAGAGGCTACGAGCAGTACTTC. Encoded protein: CASSLEFPYSGRGYEQYF. This chain joins TRBV11-2 and TRBJ2-7; the match to TRBD2 covers 9 bases. Germline CDR1 and CDR2: SGHAT and FQNNGV. This CDR3 spans 18 amino acids. J gave up 3 bases and V 0 bases, and 12 bases lay outside the gene matches.

The chain recombines TRBV5-1 with TRBJ2-1, with D unclear. CDR3 size: 15 residues. CDR1 SGHRS and CDR2 YFSETQ come from the germline V gene. V was clipped by 1 base and J by 5 bases, with 13 bases between them. Here the CDR3 DNA reads TGCGCCAGCAGCTTGACCCTCCCCCAGGACAATGAGCAGTTCTTC. This codes for CASSLTLPQDNEQFF. Variable domain in full (rest from reference TRBV5-1 and TRBJ2-1): KAGVTQTPRYLIKTRGQQVTLSCSPISGHRSVSWYQQTPGQGLQFLFEYFSETQRNKGNFPGRFSGRQFSNSRSEMNVSTLELGDSALYLCASSLTLPQDNEQFFGPGTRLTVL.

This chain uses TRBV5-5 with TRBJ2-7; the D call may be TRBD1 or TRBD2 (6 bases each). The germline gives CDR1 SGHKS, CDR2 YYEKEE (reference sequence). This CDR3 region has 14 residues. Trimming removed 6 bases at V and 5 bases at J, with 18 bases between. This CDR3 reads CASTPFGGRNEQYF. The DNA for the CDR3 is TGTGCCAGCACCCCCTTTGGGGGGCGAAACGAGCAGTACTTC.

This sequence joins TRBV6-5 and TRBJ2-2; tentative D call: TRBD1 (5 bases). The CDR3 contains 13 residues. Trimming cost V 5 bases and J 5 bases, with 9 bases left between them. CDR1 and CDR2 (germline): MNHEY, SVGAGI. CDR3 coding DNA: TGTGCCAGCAGTCAGGGTTGGACCGGGGAGCTGTTTTTT. Its translation: CASSQGWTGELFF.

This chain uses TRBV7-9 with TRBJ1-4; a weak D match, TRBD1 (5 bases). The V and J ends lost 10 bases and 8 bases respectively, with 11 bases between them. CDR3 size: 11 residues. Germline V gene lookup returns CDR1 SEHNR and CDR2 FQNEAQ (reference sequence). The CDR3: CATTKGEKLFF. CDR3 nucleotides: TGTGCCACAACGAAGGGGGAAAAACTGTTTTTT.

The gene calls are TRBV7-2 and TRBJ2-1, with TRBD2 matching over 9 bases. The trim removed 4 bases at V and 8 bases at J, leaving 9 bases unmatched. The CDR3 runs to 15 residues. Germline lookup yields CDR1 SGHTA and CDR2 FQGNSA. CDR3 loop: CASSSFAGGPYEQFF. The CDR3, as DNA: TGTGCCAGCAGCTCCTTTGCGGGGGGGCCCTATGAGCAGTTCTTC.

The chain employs TRBV5-4 and TRBJ2-7; D uncertain. The germline gives CDR1 SGHNT, CDR2 YYREEE (reference sequence). The CDR3 is 16 amino acids. V gave up 0 bases and J gave up 0 bases, with 13 bases separating them. In DNA, the CDR3 is TGTGCCAGCAGCTTGGCAGGCGGCGGCTTCTCCTACGAGCAGTACTTC. Its translation is CASSLAGGGFSYEQYF.

The chain couples TRBV5-1 to TRBJ1-2; TRBD1 is a possible D gene (5 bases). V was shortened by 5 bases and J by 0 bases, with 14 bases between the two germline ends. The CDR3 is made up of 15 amino acids. Germline V CDR1 and CDR2: SGHRS, YFSETQ. In DNA form, the CDR3 reads TGCGCCAGCAGTGCCCTAGGGGCAGCTAACTATGGCTACACCTTC. Its protein product is CASSALGAANYGYTF.

This clone was observed once. V usage is TRBV11-1 and J usage is TRBJ2-5, with 11 nucleotides matching TRBD2. The germline gives CDR1 SGHAT, CDR2 FQDESV (reference sequence). Trimming at V came to 5 bases and at J to 1 base, leaving 6 bases not matched to a gene. This CDR3 contains 16 residues. CDR3 amino acids: CASSPTSGGLQETQYF. The CDR3 nucleotides are TGTGCCAGCAGCCCCACTAGCGGGGGCCTCCAAGAGACCCAGTACTTC.

The chain recombines TRBV27 with TRBJ2-2, with D perhaps TRBD1 (6 bases). V lost 7 bases and J 4 bases, leaving 19 bases between the germline ends. Germline values: CDR1 MNHEY, CDR2 SMNVEV (reference sequence). This CDR3 region has 16 residues. CDR3 sequence reads: CASTENGGAGTGELFF. Written as DNA, the CDR3 is TGTGCCAGCACCGAAAATGGGGGCGCTGGCACCGGGGAGCTGTTTTTT.

The chain recombines TRBV5-5 with TRBJ1-2, with D possibly matching TRBD1 (5 bases). Trimming shortened V by 0 bases and J by 0 bases, and 9 bases separated the two germline ends. Germline V gene data show CDR1 as SGHKS and CDR2 as YYEKEE (reference sequence). The CDR3 has 15 amino acids. CDR3 DNA: TGTGCCAGCAGCTTGGGAGGGGTAGCTAACTATGGCTACACCTTC. Protein sequence: CASSLGGVANYGYTF. Full variable domain (rest looked up from reference TRBV5-5 and TRBJ1-2): DAGVTQSPTHLIKTRGQQVTLRCSPISGHKSVSWYQQVLGQGPQFIFQYYEKEERGRGNFPDRFSARQFPNYSSELNVNALLLGDSALYLCASSLGGVANYGYTFGSGTRLTVV.

This chain uses TRBV2 with TRBJ2-7, with TRBD2 identical over 7 bases. The CDR3 has 12 residues. Per the germline V gene, CDR1 is SNHLY and CDR2 is FYNNEI. Trimming at V came to 5 bases and at J to 7 bases, leaving 5 bases not matched to a gene. CDR3 nucleotide sequence: TGTGCCAGCAGTCAGGTTAGCGGGGAGCAGTACTTC. This encodes CASSQVSGEQYF.

The chain carries TRBV4-3 and TRBJ1-2; D is unclear. Germline values: CDR1 LGHNA, CDR2 YSLEER. This CDR3 spans 15 amino acids. The V and J ends lost 3 bases and 4 bases respectively, with 15 bases between them. CDR3 coding DNA: TGCGCCAGCAGCCAGAATAGGGCGAGTGGCTATGGCTACACCTTC. It is translated as CASSQNRASGYGYTF.

The CDR3 DNA reads as TGTGCCACGCTTTCCGAGGACAGGGGGAAGCATGGCTACACCTTC. Protein: CATLSEDRGKHGYTF. The chain joins TRBV10-3 to TRBJ1-2; 10 bases align to TRBD1. This CDR3 region has 15 residues. V shed 10 bases and J 6 bases; nucleotides not matched to a gene: 14. Germline CDR1 is ENHRY and CDR2 is SYGVKD.

This chain connects TRBV7-9 to TRBJ2-7; D gene uncertain. Deletions cut 0 bases from V and 0 bases from J, with 6 bases between. Germline CDR1 is SEHNR and CDR2 is FQNEAQ (reference sequence). CDR3 length: 14 residues. The CDR3 nucleotides read TGTGCCAGCAGCTTAGCGACCTACTCCTACGAGCAGTACTTC. Its translation is CASSLATYSYEQYF.